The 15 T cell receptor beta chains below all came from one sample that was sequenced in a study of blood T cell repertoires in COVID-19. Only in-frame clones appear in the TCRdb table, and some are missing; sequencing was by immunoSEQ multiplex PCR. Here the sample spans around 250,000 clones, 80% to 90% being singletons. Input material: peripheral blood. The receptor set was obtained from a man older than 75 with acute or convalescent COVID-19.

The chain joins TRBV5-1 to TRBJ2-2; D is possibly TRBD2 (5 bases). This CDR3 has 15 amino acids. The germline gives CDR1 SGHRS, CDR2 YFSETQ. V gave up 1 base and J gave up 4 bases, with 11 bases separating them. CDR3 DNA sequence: TGCGCCAGCAGCTTGTACGGGGTAGGCACCGGGGAGCTGTTTTTT. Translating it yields CASSLYGVGTGELFF.

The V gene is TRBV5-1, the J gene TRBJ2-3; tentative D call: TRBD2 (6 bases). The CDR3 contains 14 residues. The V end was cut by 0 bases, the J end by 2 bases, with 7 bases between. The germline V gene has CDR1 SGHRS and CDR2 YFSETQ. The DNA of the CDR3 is TGCGCCAGCAGCTTGGGGGACTTCACAGATACGCAGTATTTT. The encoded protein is CASSLGDFTDTQYF.

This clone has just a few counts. The CDR3: CASSPRVGAVETQYF. The CDR3 region has the DNA TGTGCCAGCAGTCCTCGGGTTGGCGCTGTGGAGACCCAGTACTTC. J is TRBJ2-5 and V is TRBV27, with D unclear. Germline assignment: CDR1 MNHEY and CDR2 SMNVEV (reference sequence). V dropped 5 bases and J dropped 5 bases, with 18 bases sitting between them. This CDR3 comprises 15 residues.

DNA for the CDR3: TGTGCCAGCAGCTTGTCATCTAGCCTCCCCTACGAGCAGTACTTC. It specifies CASSLSSSLPYEQYF. The V and J genes are TRBV5-4 and TRBJ2-7; maybe TRBD2 (5 bases). Trimming took 1 base from V and 2 from J, leaving 13 bases between them. The length of the CDR3 is 15 residues. Per the germline V gene, CDR1 is SGHNT and CDR2 is YYREEE (reference sequence). Using reference TRBV5-4 and TRBJ2-7 for the parts outside the CDR3, the full variable domain is ETGVTQSPTHLIKTRGQQVTLRCSSQSGHNTVSWYQQALGQGPQFIFQYYREEENGRGNFPPRFSGLQFPNYSSELNVNALELDDSALYLCASSLSSSLPYEQYFGPGTRLTVT.

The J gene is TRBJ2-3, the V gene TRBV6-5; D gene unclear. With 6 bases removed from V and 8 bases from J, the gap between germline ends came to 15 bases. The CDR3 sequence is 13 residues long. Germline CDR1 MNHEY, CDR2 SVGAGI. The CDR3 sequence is CASSINQLATQYF. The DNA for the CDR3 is TGTGCCAGCAGCATTAACCAACTTGCTACGCAGTATTTT.

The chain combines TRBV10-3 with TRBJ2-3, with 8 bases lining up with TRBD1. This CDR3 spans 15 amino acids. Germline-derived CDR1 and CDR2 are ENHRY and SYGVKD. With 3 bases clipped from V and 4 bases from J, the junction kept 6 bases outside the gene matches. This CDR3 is CAISEPDRGSDTQYF. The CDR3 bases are TGTGCCATCAGTGAACCAGACAGGGGCTCAGATACGCAGTATTTT.

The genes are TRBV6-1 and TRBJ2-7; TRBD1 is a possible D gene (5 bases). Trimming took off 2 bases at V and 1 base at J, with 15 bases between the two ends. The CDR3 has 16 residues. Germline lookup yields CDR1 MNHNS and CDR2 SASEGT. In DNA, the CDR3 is TGTGCCAGCAGTGAATTGAGTCAGGGCAGGTCCTACGAGCAGTACTTC. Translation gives CASSELSQGRSYEQYF.

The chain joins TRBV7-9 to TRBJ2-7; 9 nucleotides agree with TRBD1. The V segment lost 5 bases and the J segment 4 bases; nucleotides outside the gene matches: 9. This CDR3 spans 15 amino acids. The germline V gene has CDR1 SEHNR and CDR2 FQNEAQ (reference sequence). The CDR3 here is CASSPTRDREYEQYF. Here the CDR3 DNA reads TGTGCCAGCAGCCCAACCCGGGACAGGGAATACGAGCAGTACTTC.

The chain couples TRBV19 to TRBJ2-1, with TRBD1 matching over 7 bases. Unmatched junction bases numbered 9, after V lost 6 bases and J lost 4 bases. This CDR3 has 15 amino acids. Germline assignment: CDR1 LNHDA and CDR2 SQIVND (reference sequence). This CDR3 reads CASRPTGNGYNEQFF. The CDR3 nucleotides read TGTGCCAGTAGGCCGACAGGGAATGGGTACAATGAGCAGTTCTTC.

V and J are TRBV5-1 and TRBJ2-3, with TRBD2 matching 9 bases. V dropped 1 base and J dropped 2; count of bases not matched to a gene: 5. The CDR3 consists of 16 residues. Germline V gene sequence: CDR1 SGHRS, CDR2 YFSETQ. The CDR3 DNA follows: TGCGCCAGCAGCTTGAATAGCGGGGGAACCACAGATACGCAGTATTTT. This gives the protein CASSLNSGGTTDTQYF. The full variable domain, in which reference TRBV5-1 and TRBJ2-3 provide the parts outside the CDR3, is KAGVTQTPRYLIKTRGQQVTLSCSPISGHRSVSWYQQTPGQGLQFLFEYFSETQRNKGNFPGRFSGRQFSNSRSEMNVSTLELGDSALYLCASSLNSGGTTDTQYFGPGTRLTVL.

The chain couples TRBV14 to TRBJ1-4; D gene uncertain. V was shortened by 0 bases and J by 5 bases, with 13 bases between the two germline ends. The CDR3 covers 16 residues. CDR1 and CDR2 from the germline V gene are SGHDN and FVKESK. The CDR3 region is CASSQDAPGVNEKLFF. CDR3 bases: TGTGCCAGCAGCCAAGATGCTCCGGGAGTGAATGAAAAACTGTTTTTT.

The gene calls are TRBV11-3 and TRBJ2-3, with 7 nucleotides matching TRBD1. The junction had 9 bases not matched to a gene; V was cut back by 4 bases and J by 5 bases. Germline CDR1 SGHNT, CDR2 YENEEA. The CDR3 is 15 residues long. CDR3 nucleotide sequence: TGTGCCAGCAGCTCCAAGGGGGCCGAGAAAGATACGCAGTATTTT. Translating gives CASSSKGAEKDTQYF.

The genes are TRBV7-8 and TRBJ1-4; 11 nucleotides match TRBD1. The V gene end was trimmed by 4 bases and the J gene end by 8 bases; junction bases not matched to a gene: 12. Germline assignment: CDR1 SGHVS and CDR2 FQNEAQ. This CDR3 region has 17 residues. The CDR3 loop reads CASSSDRGQRRVEKLFF. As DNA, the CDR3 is TGTGCCAGCAGCTCGGACAGGGGGCAAAGGAGGGTCGAAAAACTGTTTTTT.

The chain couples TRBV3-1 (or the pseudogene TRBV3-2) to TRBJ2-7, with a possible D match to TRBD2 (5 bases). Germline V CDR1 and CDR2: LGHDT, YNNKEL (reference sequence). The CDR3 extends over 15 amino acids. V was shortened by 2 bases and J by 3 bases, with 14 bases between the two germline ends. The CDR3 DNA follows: TGTGCCAGCAGCCAAAAGGAGAGGGTGGGCTACGAGCAGTACTTC. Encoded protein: CASSQKERVGYEQYF.

Here the CDR3 DNA reads TGTGCCAGCAGTTTATTGACAGCCACCTATGGCTACACCTTC. Its translation: CASSLLTATYGYTF. V usage is TRBV28 and J usage is TRBJ1-2, with D perhaps matching TRBD1 (5 bases). The CDR3 has 14 residues. CDR1 MDHEN and CDR2 SYDVKM come from the germline V gene. V gave up 1 base and J gave up 4 bases, with 10 bases separating them.